The 32 T cell receptor beta chains below come from one sample, sequenced in a study of OX40 agonist ivuxolimab in advanced cancers. Clones were sequenced by immunoSEQ multiplex PCR, and TCRdb holds only the in-frame ones, with some missing. The sample lists about 110,000 clones; 91% were seen once. The specimen was CD4+ or CD8+ T cells sorted from blood, collected in a trial of the OX40 agonist ivuxolimab. These receptors were collected from an adult with an advanced solid tumor such as melanoma, head and neck, liver or kidney cancer.

The rearrangement links TRBV19 to TRBJ1-1; no definite D call. The CDR3 length is 15 residues. V lost 5 bases and J lost 1, with 14 bases in between. Germline V CDR1 and CDR2: LNHDA, SQIVND (reference sequence). CDR3 nucleotide sequence: TGTGCCAGTAGTCTTTTCGGACGGGGGAACACTGAAGCTTTCTTT. Translating gives CASSLFGRGNTEAFF.

This clone was seen once. V usage is TRBV7-3 and J usage is TRBJ2-5; a weak D match, TRBD1 (7 bases). The CDR3 spans 13 residues. V lost 4 bases and J 9 bases, leaving 15 bases between the germline ends. Germline CDR1 and CDR2: SGHTA and FQGTGA. The CDR3 nucleotides read TGTGCCAGCAGCTACGGGACTCAGGGGGCCCAGTACTTC. Translating gives CASSYGTQGAQYF.

V gene TRBV18 combines with J gene TRBJ1-6, with 8 bases lining up with TRBD1. The trim removed 6 bases at V and 8 bases at J, leaving 9 bases unmatched. Germline CDR1 is KGHSH and CDR2 is LQKENI. This CDR3 is built from 15 residues. DNA of the CDR3: TGTGCCAGCTCGCGCGGACAGGGAGGGGATTCACCCCTCCACTTT. This gives the protein CASSRGQGGDSPLHF.

This chain links TRBV7-2 with TRBJ2-7, with TRBD1 matching 10 bases. This CDR3 spans 15 amino acids. V shed 5 bases, J shed 3 bases, and the junction held 7 bases outside the gene matches. In germline, CDR1 is SGHTA, CDR2 FQGNSA. For the CDR3, the DNA is TGTGCCAGCAGCCTCGCGGGACAGGGGTTCTACGAGCAGTACTTC. Translated: CASSLAGQGFYEQYF.

V usage is TRBV2 and J usage is TRBJ2-2; D remains ambiguous. This CDR3 spans 13 amino acids. Deletions cut 1 base from V and 6 bases from J, with 6 bases between. Germline V gives CDR1 SNHLY, CDR2 FYNNEI. CDR3 bases: TGTGCCAGCAGTGAAGGTCGCGCCGGGGAGCTGTTTTTT. Amino acid sequence: CASSEGRAGELFF.

V is TRBV6-1 and J is TRBJ2-7; no reliable D call. V was clipped by 5 bases and J by 6 bases, with 20 bases between them. The CDR3 is 15 amino acids. CDR1 is MNHNS, CDR2 SASEGT, per germline. The CDR3 coding sequence is TGTGCCAGCAGTCAAACTGCTTCCCTGGGTTTCGAGCAGTACTTC. It codes for CASSQTASLGFEQYF.

As concerns this clone: The junction departs from the called germline gene at one end, perhaps through a read error. The chain combines TRBV6-1 with TRBJ2-7; D not resolved. Germline V CDR1 and CDR2: MNHNS, SASEGT. The CDR3 has 14 residues. In nucleotides, the CDR3 is TGTGCCAGCACCGAACGTGGGGTCTCCCACGAGCAGTACTTC. Amino acid sequence: CASTERGVSHEQYF.

V is TRBV5-4 and J is TRBJ1-6; D may be TRBD1 (5 bases). CDR3 length equals 16 residues. Between the trimmed V and J ends, which lost 4 bases and 4 bases, there was a span of 15 bases. The germline V gene encodes CDR1 SGHNT and CDR2 YYREEE (reference sequence). The CDR3 reads CASSAGGRAYNSPLHF. The DNA of the CDR3 is TGTGCCAGCAGCGCCGGTGGCAGGGCTTATAATTCACCCCTCCACTTT.

The chain links TRBV6-5 to TRBJ1-5; TRBD1 matches 8 bases. The length of the CDR3 is 15 residues. Germline values: CDR1 MNHEY, CDR2 SVGAGI. The V gene end was trimmed by 5 bases and the J gene end by 2 bases; junction bases not matched to a gene: 5. CDR3 residues: CASSRTGMGNQPQHF. CDR3 in DNA: TGTGCCAGCAGTAGGACAGGGATGGGCAATCAGCCCCAGCATTTT.

This rearrangement joins TRBV5-4 to TRBJ1-2; D is unclear. CDR3 length: 13 amino acids. The V gene lost 7 bases and the J gene lost 3 bases, with 13 bases spanning the gap. Germline CDR1 and CDR2: SGHNT and YYREEE (reference sequence). CDR3 region: CASRGGNYYGYTF. The CDR3, as DNA: TGTGCCAGCCGGGGAGGAAACTACTATGGCTACACCTTC.

V and J are TRBV5-1 and TRBJ1-2; D might be TRBD1 (5 bases). Per germline, CDR1 SGHRS and CDR2 YFSETQ. The CDR3 totals 15 residues. V lost 0 bases and J lost 0, with 9 bases in between. The CDR3 bases are TGCGCCAGCAGCTTGGCACAGGTCCCTAACTATGGCTACACCTTC. This codes for CASSLAQVPNYGYTF.

This clone was observed a handful of times. The J gene is TRBJ1-5, the V gene TRBV5-8; the D is unclear. V lost 1 base, J lost 16 bases, and 9 bases lay in between. Germline lookup yields CDR1 SGHTS and CDR2 YDEGEE. This CDR3 spans 10 amino acids. Written as DNA, the CDR3 is TGTGCCAGCAGCTTGAGCCATGAACATTTT. It yields the protein CASSLSHEHF.

The J gene is TRBJ1-5, the V gene TRBV2; D unclear. V dropped 4 bases and J dropped 6 bases, with 13 bases sitting between them. This CDR3 is built from 14 residues. CDR1 is SNHLY, CDR2 FYNNEI, per germline. DNA of the CDR3: TGTGCCAGCAGTGCGTACGCCTGGGGTCAGCCCCAGCATTTT. It encodes CASSAYAWGQPQHF.

The rearrangement joins TRBV4-1 to TRBJ2-2, with 7 positions matching TRBD1. This CDR3 has 17 residues. The junction had 11 bases not matched to a gene; V was cut back by 1 base and J by 6 bases. Per the germline V gene, CDR1 is MGHRA and CDR2 is YSYEKL. The CDR3 sequence: CASSQGGTARLAGELFF. In DNA, the CDR3 is TGCGCCAGCAGCCAAGGGGGGACAGCCCGTCTTGCCGGGGAGCTGTTTTTT.

The chain is built from TRBV5-1 and TRBJ2-2; unclear D gene. The germline gives CDR1 SGHRS, CDR2 YFSETQ. Trimming took 0 bases from V and 0 from J, leaving 9 bases between them. The CDR3 extends over 16 amino acids. The CDR3 is CASSLVRLANTGELFF. The CDR3 DNA follows: TGCGCCAGCAGCTTGGTGCGGCTAGCGAACACCGGGGAGCTGTTTTTT.

This sequence joins TRBV18 and TRBJ2-3; a weak D match, TRBD2 (6 bases). The V end lost 3 bases, the J end lost 3 bases, and 16 bases lay between the germline ends. This CDR3 has 16 residues. The germline gives CDR1 KGHSH, CDR2 LQKENI. CDR3 protein: CASSPRRDSATDTQYF. The CDR3 region has the DNA TGTGCCAGCTCACCGCGGCGGGACTCAGCTACAGATACGCAGTATTTT.

CDR3 in DNA: TGTGCCAGCAGTCAGCAGGACACCGGGGAGCTGTTTTTT. Its protein product is CASSQQDTGELFF. The chain is built from TRBV25-1 and TRBJ2-2; D remains unclear. The V gene lost 5 bases and the J gene lost 3 bases, with 7 bases spanning the gap. The CDR3 runs 13 residues. CDR1 and CDR2 from the germline V gene are MGHDK and SYGVNS. Complete variable domain (other parts from reference TRBV25-1 and TRBJ2-2): EADIYQTPRYLVIGTGKKITLECSQTMGHDKMYWYQQDPGMELHLIHYSYGVNSTEKGDLSSESTVSRIRTEHFPLTLESARPSHTSQYLCASSQQDTGELFFGEGSRLTVL.

The V gene is TRBV30, the J gene TRBJ1-4; D call uncertain. Trimming cost V 3 bases and J 7 bases, with 3 bases left between them. CDR3 length equals 10 residues. Looked up from germline, CDR1 is GTSNPN and CDR2 is SVGIG (reference sequence). The CDR3 reads CAWRGEKLFF. The CDR3 nucleotides read TGTGCCTGGAGAGGTGAAAAACTGTTTTTT.

This rearrangement joins TRBV6-1 to TRBJ2-3; 7 bases match TRBD1. The germline gives CDR1 MNHNS, CDR2 SASEGT. The V segment lost 8 bases and the J segment 0 bases; nucleotides outside the gene matches: 8. The CDR3 spans 15 residues. The CDR3 DNA reads TGTGCCAGCGACCCGGGACAGACTAGCACAGATACGCAGTATTTT. As protein: CASDPGQTSTDTQYF.

The chain has TRBV19 and TRBJ2-6; D is undetermined. Germline V gene lookup returns CDR1 LNHDA and CDR2 SQIVND (reference sequence). The length of the CDR3 is 15 residues. Trimming took off 0 bases at V and 2 bases at J, with 5 bases between the two ends. The CDR3 DNA is TGTGCCAGTAGTATAGATGACACTGGGGCCAACGTCCTGACTTTC. It encodes CASSIDDTGANVLTF.

V and J are TRBV19 and TRBJ1-2; the match to TRBD1 covers 10 bases. In germline, CDR1 is LNHDA, CDR2 SQIVND (reference sequence). J was trimmed by 3 bases and V by 2 bases; bases with no gene match: 3. The CDR3 is made up of 15 amino acids. This CDR3 reads CASSIRDRGHYGYTF. The CDR3 DNA follows: TGTGCCAGTAGTATAAGGGACAGGGGACACTATGGCTACACCTTC.

The chain couples TRBV18 to TRBJ2-3; TRBD2 matches 9 bases. CDR1 and CDR2 from the germline V gene are KGHSH and LQKENI. Trimming took 1 base from V and 0 from J; bases not matched to a gene: 8. CDR3 length equals 18 residues. The CDR3 coding sequence is TGTGCCAGCTCACCACAGATAGCGGGAGAGTATAGCACAGATACGCAGTATTTT. It yields the protein CASSPQIAGEYSTDTQYF. Full variable domain (outside the CDR3, taken from reference TRBV18 and TRBJ2-3): NAGVMQNPRHLVRRRGQEARLRCSPMKGHSHVYWYRQLPEEGLKFMVYLQKENIIDESGMPKERFSAEFPKEGPSILRIQQVVRGDSAAYFCASSPQIAGEYSTDTQYFGPGTRLTVL.

This clone appeared once. The chain has TRBV27 and TRBJ2-6; no clear D gene. Trimming took 7 bases from V and 0 from J, leaving 4 bases between them. Germline assignment: CDR1 MNHEY and CDR2 SMNVEV (reference sequence). CDR3 length: 13 residues. The CDR3 DNA follows: TGTGCCAGCACCGGCTCTGGGGCCAACGTCCTGACTTTC. Translation gives CASTGSGANVLTF.

This CDR3 is CASTVTETQYF. The CDR3 region has the DNA TGTGCCAGCACCGTTACAGAGACCCAGTACTTC. The chain joins TRBV7-9 to TRBJ2-5; D is unclear. Trimming cost V 7 bases and J 4 bases, with 7 bases left between them. The CDR3 has 11 residues. Germline values: CDR1 SEHNR, CDR2 FQNEAQ (reference sequence).

This chain links TRBV9 with TRBJ2-2; D remains unclear. Per the germline V gene, CDR1 is SGDLS and CDR2 is YYNGEE. Trimming stripped 0 bases from V and 7 bases from J, with 7 bases between. CDR3 length equals 13 residues. CDR3 sequence (DNA): TGTGCCAGCAGCGTAGGGTCAGACGGGGAGCTGTTTTTT. Translation gives CASSVGSDGELFF.

The chain is built from TRBV4-1 and TRBJ1-2; weak D call: TRBD1 (6 bases). Germline V gene lookup returns CDR1 MGHRA and CDR2 YSYEKL. The CDR3 contains 15 residues. V lost 4 bases, J lost 8 bases, and 20 bases lay in between. CDR3 protein: CASSPHREGGGGYTF. The CDR3 region has the DNA TGCGCCAGCAGCCCACACAGGGAGGGGGGCGGCGGCTACACCTTC.

The V gene is TRBV7-6, the J gene TRBJ2-7; D ambiguous. The V end was cut by 5 bases, the J end by 7 bases, with 18 bases between. The CDR3 has 14 amino acids. Germline V CDR1 and CDR2: SGHVS, FNYEAQ. DNA for the CDR3: TGTGCCAGCAGCCCCGCATCGGTATCGGTGGAGCAGTACTTC. Translation: CASSPASVSVEQYF.

In DNA, the CDR3 is TGTGCTAGTGCCACTGACGGTGCCTACGAGCAGTACTTC. Its protein is CASATDGAYEQYF. V is TRBV12-5 and J is TRBJ2-7; D unresolved. The CDR3 length is 13 residues. V lost 7 bases to trimming and J lost 2 bases, with 12 bases between them. Germline CDR1 and CDR2: LGHNT and FRNRAP. Based on the CDR3 plus reference TRBV12-5 and TRBJ2-7, the full variable domain is DARVTQTPRHKVTEMGQEVTMRCQPILGHNTVFWYRQTMMQGLELLAYFRNRAPLDDSGMPKDRFSAEMPDATLATLKIQPSEPRDSAVYFCASATDGAYEQYFGPGTRLTVT.

This chain uses TRBV5-1 with TRBJ1-2, with TRBD1 identical over 7 bases. The V and J ends lost 4 bases and 7 bases, in that order; junction bases with no gene match: 7. Per the germline V gene, CDR1 is SGHRS and CDR2 is YFSETQ. CDR3 length: 13 amino acids. CDR3 amino acids: CASSAGTAFGYTF. The CDR3 region has the DNA TGCGCCAGCAGCGCCGGGACAGCCTTTGGCTACACCTTC.

The chain links TRBV30 to TRBJ1-2; TRBD1 aligns across 11 bases. The CDR3 consists of 14 residues. V lost 3 bases to trimming and J lost 8 bases; unmatched junction nucleotides: 8. In germline, CDR1 is GTSNPN, CDR2 SVGIG (reference sequence). The CDR3: CAWRRTGGSLGYTF. CDR3 nucleotide sequence: TGTGCCTGGAGGAGGACAGGGGGCTCCTTGGGCTACACCTTC.

The chain uses TRBV2 and TRBJ2-3; D may correspond to TRBD1 or TRBD2 (5 bases each). V dropped 3 bases and J dropped 2 bases, with 9 bases sitting between them. The CDR3 has 14 amino acids. CDR1 and CDR2 from the germline V gene are SNHLY and FYNNEI. The CDR3 protein is CASSEGTATDTQYF. CDR3 nucleotides: TGTGCCAGCAGTGAGGGGACCGCCACAGATACGCAGTATTTT.

V is TRBV5-1 and J is TRBJ1-2; 7 bases are shared with TRBD1. The V and J ends lost 4 bases and 8 bases, in that order; junction bases with no gene match: 11. CDR3 size: 14 residues. Germline values: CDR1 SGHRS, CDR2 YFSETQ. This CDR3 reads CASSLIQGGGGYTF. The CDR3 coding sequence is TGCGCCAGCAGCCTAATACAGGGAGGGGGCGGCTACACCTTC. The full variable domain, its missing parts supplied by reference TRBV5-1 and TRBJ1-2, is KAGVTQTPRYLIKTRGQQVTLSCSPISGHRSVSWYQQTPGQGLQFLFEYFSETQRNKGNFPGRFSGRQFSNSRSEMNVSTLELGDSALYLCASSLIQGGGGYTFGSGTRLTVV.